A selection of T cell receptor beta chains follows, all from one sample in a study of metastatic and nonmetastatic thyroid tumors. Using MiXCR, TCRdb reanalyzed the PCR reads. The table lists 19,000 or so clones, 28% of them singletons. Source material: tumor tissue. The receptor set was obtained from a male donor with papillary thyroid cancer or a benign thyroid nodule (not recorded which). Some clones in this sample may be carry-over from other donors' samples. CDR3s include the opening cysteine and the closing phenylalanine or tryptophan. Fields, in order: D gene, clone size, V gene, J gene, CDR3 DNA, CDR3 protein. D genes are given only for firm matches. Clone size is stated in some rows and not others, as once, few, many or a class when expanded.

D: TRBD2
size: few
V: TRBV20-1
J: TRBJ2-7
DNA: TGCAGTGCAATAGCTAGCGGGATGACCTACGAGCAGTACTTC
CDR3: CSAIASGMTYEQYF

D: TRBD1
size: .
V: TRBV5-1
J: TRBJ1-2
DNA: TGCGCCAGCAGCCTTTTCGGGCAGGGGGCCCGCAACTATGGCTACACCTTC
CDR3: CASSLFGQGARNYGYTF

D: .
size: many
V: TRBV7-9
J: TRBJ1-5
DNA: TGTGCCAGCAGCGTTGGGGGCAACAATCAGCCCCAGCATTTT
CDR3: CASSVGGNNQPQHF

D: .
size: many
V: TRBV7-9
J: TRBJ2-7
DNA: TGTGCCAGCAGCCTCGAGCGCCAGAGATACGAGCAGTACTTC
CDR3: CASSLERQRYEQYF

D: .
size: many
V: TRBV5-8
J: TRBJ1-1
DNA: TGTGCCAGCAGCTTAGGGACATATGACACTGAAGCTTTCTTT
CDR3: CASSLGTYDTEAFF

D: .
size: few
V: TRBV27
J: TRBJ1-2
DNA: TGTGCCAGCAGTTTAATCCCCCTGGACGTCAACTATGGCTACACCTTC
CDR3: CASSLIPLDVNYGYTF

D: TRBD1
size: medium-sized
V: TRBV28
J: TRBJ2-2
DNA: TGTGCCAGCACGGGACAGGGGTCGGGATTGGGCGGGGAGCTGTTTTTT
CDR3: CASTGQGSGLGGELFF

D: .
size: many
V: TRBV19
J: TRBJ1-1
DNA: TGTGCCAGTAGTATACGGGCTGTGGGGGGAAATGGTGAAGCTTTCTTT
CDR3: CASSIRAVGGNGEAFF

D: .
size: many
V: TRBV28
J: TRBJ1-1
DNA: TGTGCCAGCATACGGACAGTGAACACTGAAGCTTTCTTT
CDR3: CASIRTVNTEAFF

D: TRBD1
size: .
V: TRBV7-2
J: TRBJ1-1
DNA: TGTGCCAGCAGCTCGTACAGGGGGCAAAGAGCTTTCTTT
CDR3: CASSSYRGQRAFF

D: TRBD2
size: .
V: TRBV30
J: TRBJ2-5
DNA: TGTGCCTCCGGACTAGCGTCGCAAGAGACCCAGTACTTC
CDR3: CASGLASQETQYF

D: .
size: .
V: TRBV6-9
J: TRBJ2-5
DNA: TGTGCCAGCAGTTCTAACCGGGGGCAAGAGACCCAGTACTTC
CDR3: CASSSNRGQETQYF